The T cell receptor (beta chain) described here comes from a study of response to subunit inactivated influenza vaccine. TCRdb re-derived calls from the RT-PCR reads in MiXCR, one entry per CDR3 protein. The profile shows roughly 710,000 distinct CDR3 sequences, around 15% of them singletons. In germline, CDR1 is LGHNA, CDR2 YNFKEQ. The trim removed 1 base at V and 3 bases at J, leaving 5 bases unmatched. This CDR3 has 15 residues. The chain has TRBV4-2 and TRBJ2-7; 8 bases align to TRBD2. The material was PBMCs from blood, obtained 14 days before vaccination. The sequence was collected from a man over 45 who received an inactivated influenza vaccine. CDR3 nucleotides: TGTGCCAGCAGCCAAGGGCCAGCGGGGGACTACGAGCAGTACTTC. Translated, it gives CASSQGPAGDYEQYF.